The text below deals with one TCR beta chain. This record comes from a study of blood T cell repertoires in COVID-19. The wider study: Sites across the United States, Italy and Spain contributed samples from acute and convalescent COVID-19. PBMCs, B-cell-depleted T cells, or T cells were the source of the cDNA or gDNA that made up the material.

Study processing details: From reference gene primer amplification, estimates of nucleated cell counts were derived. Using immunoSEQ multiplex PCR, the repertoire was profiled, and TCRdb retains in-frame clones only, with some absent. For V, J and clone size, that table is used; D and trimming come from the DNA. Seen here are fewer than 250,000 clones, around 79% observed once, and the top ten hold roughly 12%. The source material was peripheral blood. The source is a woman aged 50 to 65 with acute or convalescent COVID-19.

The CDR3 DNA is TGTGCCAGCAGCTCCCGGACTAGCGGGAGGTCCCGGGCCTACAATGAGCAGTTCTTC. This translates into CASSSRTSGRSRAYNEQFF. The chain combines TRBV7-8 with TRBJ2-1; TRBD2 aligns across 14 bases. The CDR3 runs to 19 residues. Germline CDR1 reads SGHVS; CDR2 reads FQNEAQ. Trimming removed 4 bases from V and 2 bases from J; junction bases left unmatched: 10.